The T cell receptor beta chain described here comes from a study of T cell repertoires in cytomegalovirus infection. Study observations and caveats: Dominating the ex vivo response were HLA-C-restricted CMV-specific TCR beta clonotypes.

TCRdb itself ran the reads through MiXCR, one entry per CDR3 protein. The sample has some 100,000 distinct CDR3 sequences; 25% to 30% are singletons. In this sample, this clonotype turned up a few times. Its specificity is not known. This CDR3 has 17 amino acids. The trim removed 0 bases at V and 6 bases at J, leaving 5 bases unmatched. Germline CDR1 is SGHVS and CDR2 is FNYEAQ. V and J are TRBV7-6 and TRBJ2-1, with 13 bases aligning to TRBD2. This receptor was obtained from a human donor in good health (CMV status not recorded). Some clones in this sample may be carry-over from other donors' samples. Sequenced here: CD8+ T cells from cultured PBMCs, sampled from culture after CMV antigen stimulation. Here the CDR3 reads CASSLAILAGGPNEQFF. CDR3 nucleotide sequence: TGTGCCAGCAGCTTAGCTATACTAGCGGGGGGGCCCAATGAGCAGTTCTTC.